The 2 T cell receptor beta chains listed next were all sequenced from one sample in a study of the immune and genomic landscape of osteosarcoma. Sequencing was performed with immunoSEQ multiplex PCR; in TCRdb, only in-frame clones are kept and a portion is missing. The sample carries fewer than 6,500 clones, around 62% recorded once. The post-treatment osteosarcoma tumors were primary, local recurrence or metastasis specimens from poor-prognosis patients. The sample was osteosarcoma tumor tissue from the lung. These receptors were collected from a human donor with osteosarcoma.

J is TRBJ2-5 and V is TRBV27; D not certain. The germline V gene encodes CDR1 MNHEY and CDR2 SMNVEV (reference sequence). Trimming removed 3 bases at V and 5 bases at J, with 13 bases between. CDR3 length: 14 amino acids. The CDR3 region has the DNA TGTGCCAGCAGTTTCCGGGCCACCCAGGAGACCCAGTACTTC. The encoded protein is CASSFRATQETQYF.

The chain links TRBV6-5 to TRBJ1-5, with D possibly being TRBD1 (5 bases). This CDR3 spans 13 amino acids. Trimming cost V 7 bases and J 6 bases, with 13 bases left between them. CDR1 and CDR2 (germline): MNHEY, SVGAGI. The CDR3 protein is CASTRDAGQPQHF. The CDR3 DNA sequence: TGTGCCAGCACCAGGGATGCAGGTCAGCCCCAGCATTTT.